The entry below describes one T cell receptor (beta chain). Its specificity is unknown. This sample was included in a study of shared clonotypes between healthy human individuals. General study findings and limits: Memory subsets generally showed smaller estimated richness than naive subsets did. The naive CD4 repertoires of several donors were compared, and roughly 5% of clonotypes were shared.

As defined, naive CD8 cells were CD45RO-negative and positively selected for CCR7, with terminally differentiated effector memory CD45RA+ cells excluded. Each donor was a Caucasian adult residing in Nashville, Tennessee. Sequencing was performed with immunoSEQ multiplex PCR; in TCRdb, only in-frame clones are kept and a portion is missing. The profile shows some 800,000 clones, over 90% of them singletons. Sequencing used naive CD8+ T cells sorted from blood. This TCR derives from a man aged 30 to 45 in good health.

CDR3: CASNLRTSGTKPYNEQFF. For the CDR3, the DNA is TGTGCCAGCAATCTTCGGACTAGCGGAACGAAACCCTACAATGAGCAGTTCTTC. The chain couples TRBV28 to TRBJ2-1; 10 nucleotides agree with TRBD2. CDR1 is MDHEN and CDR2 is SYDVKM in the germline V gene. The CDR3 spans 18 residues. V dropped 7 bases and J dropped 2; count of bases not matched to a gene: 14.